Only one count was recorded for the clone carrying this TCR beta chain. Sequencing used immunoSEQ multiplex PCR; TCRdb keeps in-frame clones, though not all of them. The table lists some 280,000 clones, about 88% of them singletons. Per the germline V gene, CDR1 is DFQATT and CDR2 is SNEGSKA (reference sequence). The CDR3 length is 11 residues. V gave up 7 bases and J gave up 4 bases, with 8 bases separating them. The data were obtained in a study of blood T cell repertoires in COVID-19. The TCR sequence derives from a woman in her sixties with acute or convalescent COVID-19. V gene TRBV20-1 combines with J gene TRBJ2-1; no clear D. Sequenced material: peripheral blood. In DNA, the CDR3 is TGCAGTGGTCCATTTTACAATGAGCAGTTCTTC. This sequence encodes CSGPFYNEQFF.